These T cell receptor beta chains were read from a single sample in a study of T cell responses to AZD1222 COVID-19 vaccine. Repertoires were generated with immunoSEQ multiplex PCR, while TCRdb's copy carries only in-frame clones and drops some. The table lists about 120,000 clones, around 88% of them singletons. The sample here was peripheral blood, taken on day 0 of AZD1222 vaccination. The source of these receptors is an adult in good health. CDR3s include the opening cysteine and the closing phenylalanine or tryptophan. The order of the fields is D gene, CDR3 length, clone size, V gene, J gene, CDR3 DNA, CDR3 protein. D genes are given only for firm matches. Clone size is not always given. Where it is, it says once, few, many or a class for expanded clones.

.	15	.	TRBV3-1/TRBV3-2	TRBJ1-5	TGTGCCAGCAGCCAAGTATCCGGTAGCAATCAGCCCCAGCATTTT	CASSQVSGSNQPQHF
TRBD1	15	.	TRBV18	TRBJ2-3	TGTGCCAGCTCACCGGAGACAGGGGGCGCAGATACGCAGTATTTT	CASSPETGGADTQYF
.	13	.	TRBV15	TRBJ1-3	TGTGCCACCAGCGCGGACGTCGGGAACACCATATATTTT	CATSADVGNTIYF
.	15	once	TRBV7-2	TRBJ2-7	TGTGCCAGCAGCTTAGGACAGCTCACCTCCTACGAGCAGTACTTC	CASSLGQLTSYEQYF
TRBD1	16	.	TRBV28	TRBJ2-2	TGTGCCAGCAGCTCTGGGACAGGGGGACCCACCGGGGAGCTGTTTTTT	CASSSGTGGPTGELFF
.	14	.	TRBV20-1	TRBJ2-1	TGCAGTGCTAGTAGCCCGTCTAGCCACAATGAGCAGTTCTTC	CSASSPSSHNEQFF
TRBD1	14	.	TRBV5-4	TRBJ1-4	TGTGCCAGCAGCCGTCAGGGGGCGGCTGAAAAACTGTTTTTT	CASSRQGAAEKLFF
.	14	.	TRBV18	TRBJ1-2	TGTGCCAGCTCACAAACAAGGGACAACTATGGCTACACCTTC	CASSQTRDNYGYTF
TRBD1	13	.	TRBV5-1	TRBJ1-2	TGCGCCAGCAGTACAGGGGCTAACTATGGCTACACCTTC	CASSTGANYGYTF
.	16	once	TRBV6-2/TRBV6-3	TRBJ2-7	TGTGCCAGCAGTTACGATCCAGGGCCCTACTTCTCCGAGCAGTACTTC	CASSYDPGPYFSEQYF
.	15	.	TRBV19	TRBJ2-7	TGTGCCAGTAGTATTCGAAGGGGAGGCACCCCGGAGCAGTACTTC	CASSIRRGGTPEQYF
.	13	.	TRBV5-1	TRBJ2-2	TGCGCCAGCAGCTCCGGTCAAACCGGGGAGCTGTTTTTT	CASSSGQTGELFF
.	13	.	TRBV7-9	TRBJ2-7	TGTGCCAGCAGCTTAGCTACAGGCGGGGAGCAGTACTTC	CASSLATGGEQYF
.	16	.	TRBV7-2	TRBJ2-2	TGTGCCAGCAGCTCCCAGGGGAGGGGATACACCGGGGAGCTGTTTTTT	CASSSQGRGYTGELFF
.	13	.	TRBV5-1	TRBJ2-7	TGCGCCAGCAGCTTGAGACAGGATTACGAGCAGTACTTC	CASSLRQDYEQYF
TRBD1	15	.	TRBV28	TRBJ1-3	TGTGCCAGCACCTTGGACAGGGTCGTTCGAAACACCATATATTTT	CASTLDRVVRNTIYF
.	13	.	TRBV10-3	TRBJ1-2	TGTGCCATCAGTTTGACAGCTAACTATGGCTACACCTTC	CAISLTANYGYTF
.	16	.	TRBV7-2	TRBJ2-1	TGTGCCAGCAGCTTATTTCGAAGGACGGCCAACAATGAGCAGTTCTTC	CASSLFRRTANNEQFF
.	13	.	TRBV6-6	TRBJ1-5	TGTGCCAGCAGTTACGTCGAAAATCAGCCCCAGCATTTT	CASSYVENQPQHF
TRBD1	13	.	TRBV6-5	TRBJ1-5	TGTGCCAGCAGGGGACAGCTAAATCAGCCCCAGCATTTT	CASRGQLNQPQHF
.	13	once	TRBV2	TRBJ2-1	TGTGCCAGCACTGCTTCCCCGAACAATGAGCAGTTCTTC	CASTASPNNEQFF
.	13	.	TRBV5-1	TRBJ1-3	TGCGCCAGCAGCTTGGAAGGGGCTAACACCATATATTTT	CASSLEGANTIYF
TRBD2	15	.	TRBV4-1	TRBJ2-1	TGCGCCAGCAGCCTGAGCGGGGGAGGGTACAATGAGCAGTTCTTC	CASSLSGGGYNEQFF
.	13	.	TRBV10-3	TRBJ2-3	TGTGCCATCAGTGGAGGGGGCACAGATACGCAGTATTTT	CAISGGGTDTQYF
.	11	.	TRBV12-3/TRBV12-4	TRBJ1-5	TGTGCCAGCAGCGACGGTCAGCCCCAGCATTTT	CASSDGQPQHF
.	15	.	TRBV28	TRBJ1-1	TGTGCCAGCAGTTTATCACGGGGGCTAGGCACTGAAGCTTTCTTT	CASSLSRGLGTEAFF
.	14	few	TRBV28	TRBJ1-1	TGTGCCAGCAGTCGGCCAGGGGTGAACACTGAAGCTTTCTTT	CASSRPGVNTEAFF
.	14	few	TRBV7-2	TRBJ1-2	TGTGCCAGCAGCTTAGGCAGCTTAAACTATGGCTACACCTTC	CASSLGSLNYGYTF
TRBD1	14	.	TRBV6-5	TRBJ2-5	TGTGCCAGCGGAAAACGGACAGGGGAAGAGACCCAGTACTTC	CASGKRTGEETQYF
.	12	few	TRBV6-2/TRBV6-3	TRBJ2-1	TGTGCCAGCAGTCCCCGCCACAATGAGCAGTTCTTC	CASSPRHNEQFF
.	15	.	TRBV30	TRBJ2-3	TGTGCCTGGAGTGTACAGGGACTGCTCACAGATACGCAGTATTTT	CAWSVQGLLTDTQYF
.	16	.	TRBV5-1	TRBJ1-2	TGCGCCAGCAGCTTGGCCTCGGGGAAGGGTAACTATGGCTACACCTTC	CASSLASGKGNYGYTF
.	14	few	TRBV7-3	TRBJ1-6	TGTGCCAGCAGCCTCTCTGGGGTAAATTCACCCCTCCACTTT	CASSLSGVNSPLHF
.	14	.	TRBV5-1	TRBJ1-2	TGCGCCAGCAGCTTGGGTTCACAGAACTATGGCTACACCTTC	CASSLGSQNYGYTF
.	18	.	TRBV18	TRBJ1-3	TGTGCCAGCTCACCAAATCTCCTGAGGGGGGTCTCTGGAAACACCATATATTTT	CASSPNLLRGVSGNTIYF
.	16	.	TRBV5-1	TRBJ2-5	TGCGCCAGCAGCTTGGCTGGTACGCGTCTGAGGGAGACCCAGTACTTC	CASSLAGTRLRETQYF
TRBD1	17	.	TRBV27	TRBJ2-7	TGTGCCAGCAGGCGGGACAGGGGGCCCCCTTATACCTACGAGCAGTACTTC	CASRRDRGPPYTYEQYF
.	14	.	TRBV1	TRBJ1-2	TGCACCAGCAGCCACCGTACAGAGAAGCATGGCTACACCTTC	CTSSHRTEKHGYTF
.	12	.	TRBV11-3	TRBJ1-1	TGTGCCAGCAGCTTGGGACCCCGTGAAGCTTTCTTT	CASSLGPREAFF
.	13	.	TRBV12-3/TRBV12-4	TRBJ1-1	TGTGCCAGCAGTTTGGCAGGGAACACTGAAGCTTTCTTT	CASSLAGNTEAFF
.	14	.	TRBV14	TRBJ2-1	TGTGCCAGCAGCCAAGATCGGGATAGCGATGAGCAGTTCTTC	CASSQDRDSDEQFF
.	14	.	TRBV5-4	TRBJ1-2	TGTGCCAGCAGCTTGGAGGACAGAAACTATGGCTACACCTTC	CASSLEDRNYGYTF
.	16	.	TRBV12-1	TRBJ1-2	TGTGCCAGCAGCTTTGCATCCAGAGAAGCTAACTATGGCTACACCTTC	CASSFASREANYGYTF
.	20	once	TRBV1	TRBJ2-1	TGCACCAGCAGCCAAGATGATGGCAGGGGAGAATTAAGGGCTTACAATGAGCAGTTCTTC	CTSSQDDGRGELRAYNEQFF
TRBD2	15	few	TRBV19	TRBJ2-7	TGTGCCAGTAGTCCTCGGGTCCGGACTAGCTACGAGCAGTACTTC	CASSPRVRTSYEQYF
TRBD2	16	.	TRBV9	TRBJ2-7	TGTGCCAGCAGTGCAGCCCCTAGCGGGGGACTCTACGAGCAGTACTTC	CASSAAPSGGLYEQYF
.	12	.	TRBV12-3/TRBV12-4	TRBJ2-4	TGTGCCAGCAGTTTAGGGCAAAACATTCAGTACTTC	CASSLGQNIQYF